Shown below are 20 T cell receptor beta chains from a single sample sequenced in a study of blood T cell repertoires in COVID-19. This table comes from immunoSEQ multiplex PCR, and its TCRdb copy is limited to in-frame clones, with some not included. The sample contains around 86,000 clones, 83% of which appear only once. The specimen sequenced was peripheral blood. All receptors derive from a woman aged 80 or over with acute or convalescent COVID-19.

This sequence joins TRBV6-2 or TRBV6-3 and TRBJ2-5; D not certain. Per the germline V gene, CDR1 is MNHEY and CDR2 is SVGEGT. Deletions cut 6 bases from V and 5 bases from J, with 13 bases between. This CDR3 is built from 13 residues. The CDR3 loop is CASSPSNLETQYF. As DNA, the CDR3 is TGTGCCAGCAGCCCTTCTAATTTGGAGACCCAGTACTTC.

The J gene is TRBJ1-2, the V gene TRBV18; 10 bases align to TRBD1. There are 15 residues in the CDR3. Germline V gene data show CDR1 as KGHSH and CDR2 as LQKENI. The ends lost 3 bases at V and 3 bases at J; junction bases unmatched: 4. CDR3 amino acids: CASSPTGQGYYGYTF. The DNA of the CDR3 is TGTGCCAGCTCACCTACGGGACAGGGGTACTATGGCTACACCTTC.

This chain joins TRBV27 and TRBJ2-5; 7 nucleotides match TRBD1. CDR1 and CDR2 (germline): MNHEY, SMNVEV (reference sequence). V trimming: 6 bases; J trimming: 3 bases; junction bases outside the gene matches: 4. The CDR3 is made up of 13 amino acids. The CDR3 loop is CASRGQPEETQYF. The CDR3 DNA is TGTGCCAGCAGGGGACAGCCAGAAGAGACCCAGTACTTC.

The chain has TRBV7-2 and TRBJ2-2; D possibly corresponds to TRBD1 (5 bases). Per the germline V gene, CDR1 is SGHTA and CDR2 is FQGNSA. V dropped 4 bases and J dropped 2 bases, with 11 bases sitting between them. The CDR3 covers 15 residues. CDR3 amino acids: CASSYAGINTGELFF. CDR3 coding DNA: TGTGCCAGCAGCTACGCAGGGATTAACACCGGGGAGCTGTTTTTT. The whole variable domain, remainder taken from reference TRBV7-2 and TRBJ2-2, is GAGVSQSPSNKVTEKGKDVELRCDPISGHTALYWYRQSLGQGLEFLIYFQGNSAPDKSGLPSDRFSAERTGGSVSTLTIQRTQQEDSAVYLCASSYAGINTGELFFGEGSRLTVL.

The chain recombines TRBV6-2 or TRBV6-3 with TRBJ2-5; D is undetermined. Trimming removed 5 bases from V and 4 bases from J, with 14 bases in between. This CDR3 spans 14 amino acids. Germline CDR1 MNHEY, CDR2 SVGEGT. DNA of the CDR3: TGTGCCAGCAGTGGCCGCGGTAGTCGAGAGACCCAGTACTTC. As protein: CASSGRGSRETQYF.

The chain employs TRBV9 and TRBJ1-5; 10 bases line up with TRBD1. This CDR3 has 14 residues. V shed 3 bases, J shed 6 bases, and the junction held 3 bases outside the gene matches. CDR1 and CDR2 from the germline V gene are SGDLS and YYNGEE. DNA for the CDR3: TGTGCCAGCAGCGCTGGACAGGGGGGTCAGCCCCAGCATTTT. Protein product: CASSAGQGGQPQHF.

The rearrangement links TRBV28 to TRBJ2-5; the D gene is possibly TRBD2 (6 bases). The CDR3 spans 14 residues. The germline V and J ends were trimmed by 3 bases and 5 bases, with 13 bases remaining between them. Germline V gives CDR1 MDHEN, CDR2 SYDVKM. The CDR3 sequence is CASSLGGPLETQYF. The CDR3 DNA sequence: TGTGCCAGCAGTTTGGGGGGACCTTTGGAGACCCAGTACTTC.

The genes are TRBV12-3 or TRBV12-4 and TRBJ1-3; D call uncertain. The length of the CDR3 is 13 residues. The V end was cut by 3 bases, the J end by 4 bases, with 7 bases between. This chain's CDR3 is CASSLNSGNTIYF. The CDR3 DNA follows: TGTGCCAGCAGTTTGAACTCCGGAAACACCATATATTTT.

The CDR3 sequence: CASSSNRGPYEQYF. Written as DNA, the CDR3 is TGTGCCAGCAGCTCGAACAGGGGGCCATACGAGCAGTACTTC. This chain uses TRBV11-2 with TRBJ2-7, with 9 bases lining up with TRBD1. CDR1 SGHAT and CDR2 FQNNGV come from the germline V gene. This CDR3 region has 14 residues. V lost 4 bases and J lost 4; bases outside the gene matches: 5.

V usage is TRBV24-1 and J usage is TRBJ1-1, with D maybe TRBD1 (6 bases). Trimming pared 7 bases from V and 4 bases from J, leaving 6 bases between. Looked up from germline, CDR1 is KGHDR and CDR2 is SFDVKD. This CDR3 has 11 amino acids. The chain's CDR3 is CATSRGTEAFF. The CDR3 bases are TGTGCCACCAGCAGGGGCACTGAAGCTTTCTTT.

V gene TRBV6-6 combines with J gene TRBJ1-2, with 11 positions matching TRBD1. V shed 6 bases and J 7 bases; nucleotides not matched to a gene: 1. This CDR3 spans 12 amino acids. Germline V lookup: CDR1 MNHNY, CDR2 SVGAGI (reference sequence). The CDR3 bases are TGTGCCAGCAGCGGGACAGGGGGTGGCTACACCTTC. Translation gives CASSGTGGGYTF.

This sequence joins TRBV5-5 and TRBJ2-1, with TRBD1 identical over 8 bases. Trimming at V came to 4 bases and at J to 8 bases, leaving 8 bases not matched to a gene. Germline V CDR1 and CDR2: SGHKS, YYEKEE (reference sequence). This CDR3 region has 14 residues. CDR3 sequence reads: CASSPGQGRDEQFF. The CDR3 DNA reads TGTGCCAGCAGCCCCGGACAGGGCCGGGATGAGCAGTTCTTC. The full variable domain, in which reference TRBV5-5 and TRBJ2-1 provide the parts outside the CDR3, is DAGVTQSPTHLIKTRGQQVTLRCSPISGHKSVSWYQQVLGQGPQFIFQYYEKEERGRGNFPDRFSARQFPNYSSELNVNALLLGDSALYLCASSPGQGRDEQFFGPGTRLTVL.

J is TRBJ2-7 and V is TRBV2, with 8 nucleotides matching TRBD1. The V gene's germline CDR1 is SNHLY and CDR2 FYNNEI. The V gene end was trimmed by 2 bases and the J gene end by 3 bases; junction bases not matched to a gene: 3. This CDR3 comprises 14 residues. The DNA for the CDR3 is TGTGCCAGCAGTGAATTCGGACAGGGCTACGAGCAGTACTTC. This encodes CASSEFGQGYEQYF.

The rearrangement links TRBV21-1 to TRBJ2-1; the table's D call of TRBD1 was not tested on the DNA. TRBV21-1 counts as a pseudogene. The CDR3 has 16 amino acids. CDR3 bases: TGTGCCAGCAGCAAAGTTATTACAGGTGCCTGCAATGAGCAGTTCTTC. Its protein is CASSKVITGACNEQFF.

The chain couples TRBV7-2 to TRBJ2-2; D not resolved. The germline V gene has CDR1 SGHTA and CDR2 FQGNSA. The length of the CDR3 is 15 residues. The germline V and J ends were trimmed by 2 bases and 1 base, with 8 bases remaining between them. The CDR3 protein is CASSLFYKNTGELFF. The CDR3 coding sequence is TGTGCCAGCAGCTTATTCTATAAGAACACCGGGGAGCTGTTTTTT.

The rearrangement uses TRBV2 and TRBJ1-4, with D maybe TRBD1 (5 bases). The CDR3 is 17 residues long. CDR1 is SNHLY and CDR2 is FYNNEI in the germline V gene. V dropped 4 bases and J dropped 8 bases, with 23 bases sitting between them. CDR3 sequence reads: CASSGSTRGTSREKLFF. The CDR3, as DNA: TGTGCCAGCAGTGGCTCAACGCGGGGGACTAGTCGGGAAAAACTGTTTTTT. Full variable domain (remainder filled in from reference TRBV2 and TRBJ1-4): EPEVTQTPSHQVTQMGQEVILRCVPISNHLYFYWYRQILGQKVEFLVSFYNNEISEKSEIFDDQFSVERPDGSNFTLKIRSTKLEDSAMYFCASSGSTRGTSREKLFFGSGTQLSVL.

The chain combines TRBV9 with TRBJ1-2; a possible D gene is TRBD1 (6 bases). V dropped 4 bases and J dropped 4 bases, with 17 bases sitting between them. The CDR3 spans 15 residues. Germline assignment: CDR1 SGDLS and CDR2 YYNGEE. CDR3 DNA sequence: TGTGCCAGCAGCTCCATGGGGGGGCCGGGCTATGGCTACACCTTC. This sequence encodes CASSSMGGPGYGYTF.

The chain carries TRBV7-3 and TRBJ2-3; D is uncertain. The length of the CDR3 is 14 residues. The V end lost 3 bases, the J end lost 4 bases, and 11 bases lay between the germline ends. Germline CDR1 SGHTA, CDR2 FQGTGA. This CDR3 reads CASSFHISADTQYF. CDR3 bases: TGTGCCAGCAGCTTCCACATATCTGCAGATACGCAGTATTTT.

This clone was found once. CDR3 amino acids: CASRGKRDYGQETQYF. The CDR3 nucleotides are TGTGCCAGCAGGGGGAAACGGGACTACGGTCAGGAGACCCAGTACTTC. The V call is TRBV28, the J call TRBJ2-5, with TRBD2 matching 7 bases. Losses at the gene ends were 6 bases for V and 5 bases for J; bases not matched to a gene: 15. Per the germline V gene, CDR1 is MDHEN and CDR2 is SYDVKM. This CDR3 spans 16 amino acids.

The chain employs TRBV6-5 and TRBJ2-5, with 8 bases aligning to TRBD1. The CDR3 has 13 amino acids. Per germline, CDR1 MNHEY and CDR2 SVGAGI. Trimming removed 5 bases from V and 5 bases from J; junction bases left unmatched: 4. The CDR3: CASSRTGRETQYF. In DNA form, the CDR3 reads TGTGCCAGCAGTCGGACAGGGAGGGAGACCCAGTACTTC.